These 27 T cell receptor beta chains were all obtained from the same sample, sequenced in a study of T cell responses to AZD1222 COVID-19 vaccine. Data came from immunoSEQ multiplex PCR; TCRdb stores just in-frame clones and leaves some out. The data show approximately 160,000 clones, 75% to 90% seen once. The specimen comprised peripheral blood, sampled on day 0 of AZD1222 vaccination. The receptor set was obtained from an adult in good health.

This clone was observed once. V and J are TRBV6-2 or TRBV6-3 and TRBJ1-5; D gene unclear. The CDR3 totals 14 residues. Between the trimmed V and J ends, which lost 2 bases and 10 bases, there was a span of 15 bases. Germline assignment: CDR1 MNHEY and CDR2 SVGEGT. In DNA, the CDR3 is TGTGCCAGCAGTTACGGGCTGTCGCAGGAACCCCAGCATTTT. As protein: CASSYGLSQEPQHF.

V is TRBV14 and J is TRBJ1-1; D uncertain. Germline V gives CDR1 SGHDN, CDR2 FVKESK. The CDR3 is made up of 13 amino acids. V was shortened by 6 bases and J by 4 bases, with 12 bases between the two germline ends. CDR3: CASSPYSGTEAFF. DNA for the CDR3: TGTGCCAGCAGTCCCTATAGCGGCACTGAAGCTTTCTTT.

This chain uses TRBV27 with TRBJ2-3; 15 bases line up with TRBD2. The CDR3 runs to 18 residues. V shed 5 bases and J 0 bases; nucleotides not matched to a gene: 6. CDR1 and CDR2 (germline): MNHEY, SMNVEV (reference sequence). For the CDR3, the DNA is TGTGCCAGCAGTCTCGGACTAGCGGGAGGGGCGAGCACAGATACGCAGTATTTT. Translating gives CASSLGLAGGASTDTQYF.

Comment on this clone: This sample also contains other DNA sequences that code for the same CDR3. The V call is TRBV11-3, the J call TRBJ1-1, with D possibly matching TRBD1 (5 bases). Per the germline V gene, CDR1 is SGHNT and CDR2 is YENEEA. The CDR3 spans 13 residues. The ends were cut back, 3 bases at V and 2 bases at J, with 7 bases in the middle. The CDR3 here is CASSLTVNTEAFF. CDR3 bases: TGTGCCAGCAGCTTGACAGTAAACACTGAAGCTTTCTTT.

This clone was seen only a few times. The chain links TRBV29-1 to TRBJ1-2; D ambiguous. CDR1 and CDR2 (germline): SQVTM, ANQGSEA. V gave up 8 bases and J gave up 3 bases, with 22 bases separating them. This CDR3 comprises 15 residues. CDR3 DNA sequence: TGCAGCACAACGGGCTCCCGGGTGGGTTACTATGGCTACACCTTC. Protein product: CSTTGSRVGYYGYTF.

The chain combines TRBV28 with TRBJ2-5; D uncertain. Germline CDR1 is MDHEN and CDR2 is SYDVKM. The CDR3 loop spans 15 amino acids. The V gene lost 3 bases and the J gene lost 0 bases, with 11 bases spanning the gap. CDR3 nucleotides: TGTGCCAGCAGTTTCCCCGGACCTTACCAAGAGACCCAGTACTTC. Translation: CASSFPGPYQETQYF. Complete variable domain (other parts from reference TRBV28 and TRBJ2-5): DVKVTQSSRYLVKRTGEKVFLECVQDMDHENMFWYRQDPGLGLRLIYFSYDVKMKEKGDIPEGYSVSREKKERFSLILESASTNQTSMYLCASSFPGPYQETQYFGPGTRLLVL.

This chain joins TRBV7-2 and TRBJ2-5; 10 bases are a match to TRBD2. The V gene end was trimmed by 1 base and the J gene end by 5 bases; junction bases not matched to a gene: 4. Germline assignment: CDR1 SGHTA and CDR2 FQGNSA. The CDR3 is made up of 15 amino acids. The CDR3 DNA follows: TGTGCCAGCAGCTTAGTTGGGACTAGCGCTGAGACCCAGTACTTC. As protein: CASSLVGTSAETQYF.

The chain has TRBV29-1 and TRBJ1-2; no reliable D call. V shed 6 bases and J shed 2 bases, with 10 bases lying between them. The CDR3 covers 12 residues. From germline, CDR1 is SQVTM and CDR2 ANQGSEA. The CDR3 DNA reads as TGCAGCGTGGCGGCGGGGAACTATGGCTACACCTTC. Its translation: CSVAAGNYGYTF.

V usage is TRBV5-1 and J usage is TRBJ1-3; D gene unclear. Trimming stripped 0 bases from V and 0 bases from J, with 7 bases between. The CDR3 runs 15 residues. Germline V gene data show CDR1 as SGHRS and CDR2 as YFSETQ. Written as DNA, the CDR3 is TGCGCCAGCAGCTTGGACAGAGCCTCTGGAAACACCATATATTTT. Translating it yields CASSLDRASGNTIYF.

The genes are TRBV28 and TRBJ2-1; D ambiguous. Trimming cost V 7 bases and J 8 bases, with 9 bases left between them. Looked up from germline, CDR1 is MDHEN and CDR2 is SYDVKM. The CDR3 spans 11 residues. The CDR3 DNA is TGTGCCAGCACCTATTTATATGAGCAGTTCTTC. This encodes CASTYLYEQFF.

This clone was found a few times. V and J are TRBV5-1 and TRBJ1-2; 10 bases line up with TRBD1. Trimming cost V 6 bases and J 4 bases; bases outside gene matches: 3. The germline V gene encodes CDR1 SGHRS and CDR2 YFSETQ. The CDR3 is made up of 13 amino acids. The CDR3 loop is CASKGQGTYGYTF. The CDR3 region has the DNA TGCGCCAGCAAGGGACAGGGGACCTATGGCTACACCTTC.

Only a few counts were recorded for this clone. This sequence joins TRBV6-4 and TRBJ1-6; D ambiguous. The germline V gene has CDR1 MRHNA and CDR2 SNTAGT. CDR3 length equals 14 residues. V lost 3 bases and J lost 0, with 3 bases in between. CDR3 protein: CASSDYSYNSPLHF. The CDR3 region has the DNA TGTGCCAGCAGTGATTACTCCTATAATTCACCCCTCCACTTT.

V usage is TRBV5-5 and J usage is TRBJ1-1; no definite D call. With 0 bases removed from V and 0 bases from J, the gap between germline ends came to 6 bases. Per the germline V gene, CDR1 is SGHKS and CDR2 is YYEKEE (reference sequence). The CDR3 extends over 14 amino acids. CDR3 bases: TGTGCCAGCAGCTTGGGAGGGATGAACACTGAAGCTTTCTTT. It translates to CASSLGGMNTEAFF.

This clone was detected a few times. V and J are TRBV3-1 (or the pseudogene TRBV3-2) and TRBJ1-6; D not resolved. The CDR3 spans 16 residues. Trimming removed 0 bases from V and 10 bases from J, with 16 bases in between. Germline V lookup: CDR1 LGHDT, CDR2 YNNKEL (reference sequence). The CDR3 reads CASSQDLAASRSPLHF. In DNA form, the CDR3 reads TGTGCCAGCAGCCAAGATCTCGCAGCTTCAAGGTCACCCCTCCACTTT.

The chain carries TRBV5-1 and TRBJ2-1; 8 bases agree with TRBD2. CDR3 length equals 15 residues. V lost 3 bases, J lost 4 bases, and 6 bases stayed unmatched. The V gene's germline CDR1 is SGHRS and CDR2 YFSETQ. The CDR3 loop is CASSSGLASYNEQFF. In DNA, the CDR3 is TGCGCCAGCAGCTCCGGACTAGCTAGTTACAATGAGCAGTTCTTC.

The chain joins TRBV7-6 to TRBJ2-7; D is undetermined. Germline CDR1 is SGHVS and CDR2 is FNYEAQ. The CDR3 spans 15 residues. With 1 base removed from V and 0 bases from J, the gap between germline ends came to 10 bases. The CDR3 is CASSLGPRSSYEQYF. The CDR3 DNA is TGTGCCAGCAGCTTAGGACCACGTAGCTCCTACGAGCAGTACTTC.

Comment on this clone: This specimen includes other DNA sequences encoding the same CDR3. The chain has TRBV11-2 and TRBJ2-3; D is undetermined. Germline V gene lookup returns CDR1 SGHAT and CDR2 FQNNGV. Trimming stripped 1 base from V and 0 bases from J, with 8 bases between. This CDR3 has 15 amino acids. This CDR3 reads CASSLVGGSTDTQYF. The CDR3 bases are TGTGCCAGCAGCTTAGTGGGCGGCAGCACAGATACGCAGTATTTT.

The chain combines TRBV5-1 with TRBJ1-6; D not resolved. V shed 0 bases and J shed 7 bases, with 8 bases lying between them. The germline gives CDR1 SGHRS, CDR2 YFSETQ. The CDR3 runs to 14 residues. The CDR3 sequence is CASSLEEINSPLHF. CDR3 DNA sequence: TGCGCCAGCAGCTTGGAGGAAATAAATTCACCCCTCCACTTT.

This sequence joins TRBV6-5 and TRBJ2-7; unclear D gene. Trimming shortened V by 0 bases and J by 5 bases, and 14 bases separated the two germline ends. Germline CDR1 is MNHEY and CDR2 is SVGAGI. CDR3 size: 15 residues. The CDR3 DNA reads TGTGCCAGCAGTTACTCCTCTAAGGGTACCCACGAGCAGTACTTC. Residues: CASSYSSKGTHEQYF.

The V and J genes are TRBV10-3 and TRBJ1-2, with no clear D. The ends were cut back, 2 bases at V and 10 bases at J, with 14 bases in the middle. Looked up from germline, CDR1 is ENHRY and CDR2 is SYGVKD. The CDR3 spans 13 residues. Written as DNA, the CDR3 is TGTGCCATCAGTGAGATCCCCGATGAGTTCTACACCTTC. It is translated as CAISEIPDEFYTF.

The chain couples TRBV7-9 to TRBJ1-4; no definite D call. V lost 5 bases and J 5 bases, leaving 6 bases between the germline ends. The CDR3 length is 12 residues. Per germline, CDR1 SEHNR and CDR2 FQNEAQ (reference sequence). The DNA for the CDR3 is TGTGCCAGCAGCCCACAGAATGAAAAACTGTTTTTT. It yields the protein CASSPQNEKLFF.

The CDR3 DNA sequence: TGTGCCAGCAGTGACGGACTAGCTCCCAATGAGCAGTTCTTC. This encodes CASSDGLAPNEQFF. The J gene is TRBJ2-1, the V gene TRBV6-4; 8 bases are shared with TRBD2. Germline loops: CDR1 MRHNA, CDR2 SNTAGT. There are 14 residues in the CDR3. V gave up 2 bases and J gave up 6 bases; unmatched junction bases: 3.

J is TRBJ2-3 and V is TRBV29-1; 11 bases line up with TRBD1. The ends lost 8 bases at V and 6 bases at J; junction bases unmatched: 10. CDR3 size: 14 residues. Germline lookup yields CDR1 SQVTM and CDR2 ANQGSEA. The CDR3 loop is CSTGGTGGGDTQYF. CDR3 sequence (DNA): TGCAGCACTGGGGGGACAGGGGGTGGCGATACGCAGTATTTT.

CDR3 residues: CASSEALMKPEAFF. The CDR3 DNA follows: TGTGCCAGCAGTGAAGCGCTTATGAAACCTGAAGCTTTCTTT. This chain connects TRBV2 to TRBJ1-1; D not resolved. Germline V gene lookup returns CDR1 SNHLY and CDR2 FYNNEI. CDR3 length equals 14 residues. V shed 0 bases and J shed 6 bases, with 11 bases lying between them.

The chain is built from TRBV5-4 and TRBJ1-2; 9 bases map to TRBD1. The J segment lost 6 bases and the V segment lost 1 base, leaving 1 base of the junction unmatched. The germline V gene encodes CDR1 SGHNT and CDR2 YYREEE (reference sequence). CDR3 length: 13 residues. CDR3 sequence: CASSLRQGDGYTF. CDR3 nucleotide sequence: TGTGCCAGCAGCTTGAGACAGGGGGATGGCTACACCTTC.

The J gene is TRBJ1-4, the V gene TRBV7-9; 10 bases align to TRBD1. CDR3 length: 15 amino acids. Germline CDR1 is SEHNR and CDR2 is FQNEAQ (reference sequence). V lost 6 bases to trimming and J lost 3 bases; unmatched junction nucleotides: 4. DNA for the CDR3: TGTGCCAGCAGTTGGGACAGGGGACCTAATGAAAAACTGTTTTTT. Protein sequence: CASSWDRGPNEKLFF.

The CDR3 here is CASSKDRLDGYTF. CDR3 in DNA: TGTGCCAGTTCCAAAGACCGGTTAGATGGCTACACCTTC. The chain has TRBV19 and TRBJ1-2, with D uncertain. CDR1 and CDR2 from the germline V gene are LNHDA and SQIVND (reference sequence). V was pared by 8 bases and J by 6 bases, with 16 bases between. This CDR3 has 13 amino acids.